These T cell receptor beta chains were read from a single sample in a study of T cells in tuberculosis. Assay used: immunoSEQ multiplex PCR; TCRdb lists only in-frame clones, some missing. Among about 34,000 clones listed, about 91% were seen once. The input for sequencing was PBMCs, taken at tuberculosis diagnosis. Receptor source: an adult with tuberculosis. The conserved cysteine and the conserved F or W are not part of the CDR3 here. The D gene is left open where the match is weak.

v_call: TRBV19; d_call: TRBD1; cdr3_aa: ASSPGGYSNQPQH
v_call: TRBV6-4; d_call: TRBD1; cdr3_aa: ASIIRDRACEQY
v_call: TRBV4-3; d_call: NA; cdr3_aa: ASSQDNSGGNQPQH
v_call: TRBV6-1; d_call: TRBD1; cdr3_aa: ASSGSGTGEETQY
v_call: TRBV29-1; d_call: TRBD1; cdr3_aa: SVAYGGQGNQPQH
v_call: TRBV2; d_call: NA; cdr3_aa: ASSVVRENTQY
v_call: TRBV6-5; d_call: TRBD1; cdr3_aa: ASRLKQGAVRYT
v_call: TRBV28; d_call: TRBD2; cdr3_aa: ASAGGEPGANVLT
v_call: TRBV28; d_call: NA; cdr3_aa: ASRPPGMSSYNEQF
v_call: TRBV4-1; d_call: NA; cdr3_aa: ASSLGGRPQSNGYT
v_call: TRBV5-4; d_call: TRBD1; cdr3_aa: ASSLTGTGAGAYGYT
v_call: TRBV11-3; d_call: NA; cdr3_aa: ASSLAVSTDTQY
v_call: TRBV5-4; d_call: NA; cdr3_aa: ASRQTGSSYEQY
v_call: TRBV4-1; d_call: NA; cdr3_aa: ASSQVRGDNQPQH
v_call: TRBV2; d_call: TRBD1; cdr3_aa: ASNGPGTDYNEKLF
v_call: TRBV4-1; d_call: NA; cdr3_aa: ASSQEPPGLDYGYT
v_call: TRBV5-1; d_call: NA; cdr3_aa: ASSLATANTGELF
v_call: TRBV27; d_call: TRBD1; cdr3_aa: ASSSHYSDRADYGYT
v_call: TRBV6-6; d_call: NA; cdr3_aa: ASSYVRDNYNEQF
v_call: TRBV5-1; d_call: TRBD1; cdr3_aa: ASRADRGPHYGYT
v_call: TRBV5-1; d_call: TRBD1; cdr3_aa: ASSVGTGREKLF
v_call: TRBV5-1; d_call: TRBD1; cdr3_aa: ASSLYRQGNSPLH
v_call: TRBV4-1; d_call: NA; cdr3_aa: ASSQEKDSSYNEQF
v_call: TRBV6-6; d_call: NA; cdr3_aa: ASTKGGQRVTYEQY
v_call: TRBV4-2; d_call: TRBD1; cdr3_aa: ASSQEGNRGSYEQY
v_call: TRBV13; d_call: NA; cdr3_aa: ASSSQGYNSPLH
v_call: TRBV2; d_call: NA; cdr3_aa: ASSEEQGKVYGYT
v_call: TRBV9; d_call: TRBD1; cdr3_aa: ASSVDPGQGGST
v_call: TRBV11-2; d_call: TRBD1; cdr3_aa: ASSPGQGRSLTS
v_call: TRBV5-6; d_call: TRBD1; cdr3_aa: ASIRTGLTGANVLT
v_call: TRBV2; d_call: NA; cdr3_aa: ASRDHGGSYEQY
v_call: TRBV7-8; d_call: TRBD2; cdr3_aa: ASSLEAGGVGNEQF
v_call: TRBV5-1; d_call: NA; cdr3_aa: ASSSSSGANVLT
v_call: TRBV10-3; d_call: NA; cdr3_aa: ATHPLEGGTEAF
v_call: TRBV19; d_call: TRBD1; cdr3_aa: ASIDRGLAKNIQY
v_call: TRBV4-1; d_call: NA; cdr3_aa: ASSQVQGSSGNTIY
v_call: TRBV18; d_call: TRBD1; cdr3_aa: ASSPRGQGNTIY
v_call: TRBV7-2; d_call: NA; cdr3_aa: ASSLEGQIIDTQY
v_call: TRBV29-1; d_call: NA; cdr3_aa: SVEGGPYEQY
v_call: TRBV19; d_call: NA; cdr3_aa: ASSIISRAGEAF
v_call: TRBV2; d_call: TRBD2; cdr3_aa: ASLRGGYQETQY
v_call: TRBV9; d_call: TRBD2; cdr3_aa: ASSSGGSSYNEQF
v_call: TRBV5-1; d_call: TRBD1; cdr3_aa: ASSLGGYEQF
v_call: TRBV13; d_call: TRBD2; cdr3_aa: ASSSLAGGHETQY
v_call: TRBV5-4; d_call: NA; cdr3_aa: ASSPDSTQETQY
v_call: TRBV6-1; d_call: TRBD1; cdr3_aa: ASSGQGSGYT
v_call: TRBV28; d_call: NA; cdr3_aa: ASRRDTEAF
v_call: TRBV9; d_call: TRBD2; cdr3_aa: ASSASGTSGNEQF
v_call: TRBV5-1; d_call: TRBD1; cdr3_aa: ASGQAQETQY